This TCR beta chain was obtained from a study of blood T cell repertoires in COVID-19. Overall study: Acute-phase and convalescent COVID-19 samples originated in the United States, Italy and Spain. Nucleic acid was either cDNA or gDNA, and it came from T cells, B-cell-depleted T cells, or PBMCs.

This clone was counted a few times. Germline CDR1 and CDR2: SGHVS and FNYEAQ. Trimming at V came to 1 base and at J to 2 bases, leaving 6 bases not matched to a gene. The CDR3 consists of 16 residues. Study processing details: Amplification with reference gene primers provided the estimates of nucleated cell counts. Generated by immunoSEQ multiplex PCR, the TCRdb table keeps only in-frame clones and is missing some. V, J and clone size were drawn from that table, and D and trimming were deduced from the DNA. The sample holds 100,000 to 150,000 clones, about two thirds seen once. The chain joins TRBV7-6 to TRBJ2-5, with 8 nucleotides matching TRBD2. The receptor comes from a human donor with acute or convalescent COVID-19. The donor label of this sample is uncertain. The sequenced sample was peripheral blood. The CDR3 sequence is CASSLGQRGLQETQYF. In DNA, the CDR3 is TGTGCCAGCAGCTTAGGTCAGCGGGGGCTGCAAGAGACCCAGTACTTC.